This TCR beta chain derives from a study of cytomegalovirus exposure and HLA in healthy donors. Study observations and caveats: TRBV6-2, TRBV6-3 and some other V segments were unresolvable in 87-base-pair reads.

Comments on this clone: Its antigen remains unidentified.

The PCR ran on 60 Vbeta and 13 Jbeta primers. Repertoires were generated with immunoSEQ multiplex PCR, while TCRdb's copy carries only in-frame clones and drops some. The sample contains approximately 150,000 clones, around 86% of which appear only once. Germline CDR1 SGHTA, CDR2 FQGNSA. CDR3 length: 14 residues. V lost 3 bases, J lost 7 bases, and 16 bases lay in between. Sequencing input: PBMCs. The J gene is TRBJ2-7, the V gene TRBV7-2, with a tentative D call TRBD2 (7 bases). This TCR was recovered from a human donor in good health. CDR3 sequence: CASSLGGGAREQYF. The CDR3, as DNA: TGTGCCAGCAGCTTGGGTGGGGGGGCAAGAGAGCAGTACTTC.